This paragraph reports one T cell receptor beta chain. In the original workflow: Reference gene primer amplification gave nucleated cell count estimates. The table came from immunoSEQ multiplex PCR; TCRdb's copy has only in-frame clones and leaves some out. V and J calls and clone size come straight from that table; D and trimming were deduced from the DNA. The sample comprises just over 75,000 clones, about four fifths of which are singletons, and around 3.3% rests with the top ten. V dropped 3 bases and J dropped 1; count of bases not matched to a gene: 12. The length of the CDR3 is 20 residues. CDR1 is SGDLS and CDR2 is YYNGEE in the germline V gene. The sample originates from a study of blood T cell repertoires in COVID-19. The wider study: Material from acute and convalescent COVID-19 was sourced from the United States, Italy and Spain.

The specimen was peripheral blood. This sequence originates from a man aged 50-60 years with acute or convalescent COVID-19. The V and J genes are TRBV9 and TRBJ2-6, with TRBD2 matching over 11 bases. The CDR3 region is CASSAPRLAGGPSGANVLTF. The CDR3 nucleotides are TGTGCCAGCAGCGCGCCTAGGTTAGCGGGAGGGCCATCTGGGGCCAACGTCCTGACTTTC.